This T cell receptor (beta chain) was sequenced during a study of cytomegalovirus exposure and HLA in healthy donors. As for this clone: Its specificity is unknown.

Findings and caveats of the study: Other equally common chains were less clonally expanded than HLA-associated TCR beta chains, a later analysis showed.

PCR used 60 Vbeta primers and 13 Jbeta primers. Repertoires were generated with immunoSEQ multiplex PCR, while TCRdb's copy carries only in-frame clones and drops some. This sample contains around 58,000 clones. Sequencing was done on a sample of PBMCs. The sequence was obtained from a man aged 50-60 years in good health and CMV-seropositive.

Here the CDR3 DNA reads TGTGCCAGTAGTACCTTACAGGGGGACATTCAGTACTTC. Amino acid sequence: CASSTLQGDIQYF. This chain joins TRBV19 and TRBJ2-4; 8 nucleotides agree with TRBD1. The CDR3 extends over 13 amino acids. V lost 4 bases to trimming and J lost 8 bases; unmatched junction nucleotides: 4. Germline V gives CDR1 LNHDA, CDR2 SQIVND (reference sequence).